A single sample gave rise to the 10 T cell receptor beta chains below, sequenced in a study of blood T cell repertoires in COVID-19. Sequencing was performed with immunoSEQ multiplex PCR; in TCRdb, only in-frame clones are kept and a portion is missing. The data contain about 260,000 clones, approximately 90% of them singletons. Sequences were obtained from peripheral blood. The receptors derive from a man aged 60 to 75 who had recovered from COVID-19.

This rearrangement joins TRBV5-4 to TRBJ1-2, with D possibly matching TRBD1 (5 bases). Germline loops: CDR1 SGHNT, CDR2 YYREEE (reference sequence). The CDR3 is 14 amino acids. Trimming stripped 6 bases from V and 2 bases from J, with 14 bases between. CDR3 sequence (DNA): TGTGCCAGCAAGCTAGCCGGGGGGAACTATGGCTACACCTTC. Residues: CASKLAGGNYGYTF.

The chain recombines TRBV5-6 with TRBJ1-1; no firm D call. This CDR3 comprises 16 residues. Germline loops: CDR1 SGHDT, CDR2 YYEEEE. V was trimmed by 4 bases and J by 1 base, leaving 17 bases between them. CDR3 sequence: CASSPATVGRNTEAFF. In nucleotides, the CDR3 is TGTGCCAGCAGCCCCGCGACGGTAGGGAGGAACACTGAAGCTTTCTTT.

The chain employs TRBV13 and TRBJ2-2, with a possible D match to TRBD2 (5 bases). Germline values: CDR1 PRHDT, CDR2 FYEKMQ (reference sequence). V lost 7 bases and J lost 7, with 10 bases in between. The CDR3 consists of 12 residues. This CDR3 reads CASTLGSGELFF. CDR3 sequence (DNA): TGTGCCAGCACACTAGGGAGCGGGGAGCTGTTTTTT. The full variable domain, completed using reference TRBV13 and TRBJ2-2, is AAGVIQSPRHLIKEKRETATLKCYPIPRHDTVYWYQQGPGQDPQFLISFYEKMQSDKGSIPDRFSAQQFSDYHSELNMSSLELGDSALYFCASTLGSGELFFGEGSRLTVL.

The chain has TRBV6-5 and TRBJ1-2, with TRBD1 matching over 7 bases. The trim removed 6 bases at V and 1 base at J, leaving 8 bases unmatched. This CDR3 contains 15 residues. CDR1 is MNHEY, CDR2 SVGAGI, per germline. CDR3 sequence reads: CASSPTGTVNYGYTF. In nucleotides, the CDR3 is TGTGCCAGCAGCCCAACCGGGACAGTTAACTATGGCTACACCTTC.

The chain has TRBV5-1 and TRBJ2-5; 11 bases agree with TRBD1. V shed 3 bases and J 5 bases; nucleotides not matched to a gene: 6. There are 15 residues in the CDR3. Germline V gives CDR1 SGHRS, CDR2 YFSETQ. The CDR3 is CASSWGTGGRETQYF. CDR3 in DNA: TGCGCCAGCAGCTGGGGGACAGGGGGGCGCGAGACCCAGTACTTC.

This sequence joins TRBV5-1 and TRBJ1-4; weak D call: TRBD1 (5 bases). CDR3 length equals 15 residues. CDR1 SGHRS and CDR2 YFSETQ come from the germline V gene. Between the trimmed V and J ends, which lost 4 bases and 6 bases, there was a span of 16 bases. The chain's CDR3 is CASSRGAAGDEKLFF. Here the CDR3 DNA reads TGCGCCAGCAGCCGGGGCGCAGCGGGGGATGAAAAACTGTTTTTT.

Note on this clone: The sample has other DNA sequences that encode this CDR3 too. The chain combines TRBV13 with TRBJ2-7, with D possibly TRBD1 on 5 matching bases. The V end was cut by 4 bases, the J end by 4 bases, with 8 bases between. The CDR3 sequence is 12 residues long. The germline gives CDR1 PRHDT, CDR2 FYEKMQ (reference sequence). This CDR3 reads CASSSQGYEQYF. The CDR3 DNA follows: TGTGCCAGCAGCTCGCAGGGATACGAGCAGTACTTC.

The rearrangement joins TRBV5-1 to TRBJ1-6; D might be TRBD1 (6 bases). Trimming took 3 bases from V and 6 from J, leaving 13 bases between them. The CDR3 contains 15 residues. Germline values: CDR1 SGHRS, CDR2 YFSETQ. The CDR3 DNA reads TGCGCCAGCAGCTATATAGACAGGTTTAATTCACCCCTCCACTTT. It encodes CASSYIDRFNSPLHF.

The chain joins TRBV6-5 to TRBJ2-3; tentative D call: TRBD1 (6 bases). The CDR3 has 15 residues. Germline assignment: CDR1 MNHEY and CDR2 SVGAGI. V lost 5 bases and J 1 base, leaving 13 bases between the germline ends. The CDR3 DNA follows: TGTGCCAGCAGTAACAGGGATGGGGGCACAGATACGCAGTATTTT. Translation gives CASSNRDGGTDTQYF.

The CDR3 here is CASSRLAGYNEQFF. CDR3 DNA: TGTGCCAGCAGCCGACTAGCGGGGTACAATGAGCAGTTCTTC. The chain carries TRBV7-3 and TRBJ2-1; TRBD2 matches 11 bases. CDR1 and CDR2 (germline): SGHTA, FQGTGA. The V segment lost 5 bases and the J segment 4 bases; nucleotides outside the gene matches: 1. This CDR3 spans 14 amino acids.